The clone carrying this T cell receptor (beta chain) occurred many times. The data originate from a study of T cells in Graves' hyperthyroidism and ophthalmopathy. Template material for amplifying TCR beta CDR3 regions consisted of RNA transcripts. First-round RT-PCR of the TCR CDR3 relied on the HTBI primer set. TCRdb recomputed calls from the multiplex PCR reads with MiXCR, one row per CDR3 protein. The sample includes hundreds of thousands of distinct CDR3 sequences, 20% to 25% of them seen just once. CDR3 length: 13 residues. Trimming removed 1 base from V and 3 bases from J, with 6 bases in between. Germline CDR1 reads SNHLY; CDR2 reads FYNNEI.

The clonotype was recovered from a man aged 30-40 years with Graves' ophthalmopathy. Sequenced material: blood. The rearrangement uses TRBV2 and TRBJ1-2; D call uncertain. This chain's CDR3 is CASSEDQYYGYTF. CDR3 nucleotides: TGTGCCAGCAGTGAAGATCAATACTATGGCTACACCTTC.